Below are 10 T cell receptor beta chains sequenced from a single sample in a study of cytomegalovirus exposure and HLA in healthy donors. The study ran its PCR with 60 Vbeta and 13 Jbeta primers. Sequenced by immunoSEQ multiplex PCR; TCRdb stores in-frame clones only, minus some. The table lists 95,000 to 150,000 clones, around 80% of them singletons. Sequencing was performed on PBMCs. Receptor source: a man aged 50 to 59 in good health and CMV-seronegative.

This rearrangement joins TRBV5-1 to TRBJ2-7; TRBD2 aligns across 11 bases. This CDR3 spans 13 amino acids. Trimming took 7 bases from V and 8 from J; bases not matched to a gene: 8. Germline lookup yields CDR1 SGHRS and CDR2 YFSETQ. The CDR3 DNA is TGCGCCAGCGGGGTAGCGGGGGGGAAAAAGCAGTACTTC. The encoded protein is CASGVAGGKKQYF. The variable domain in full, completed from reference TRBV5-1 and TRBJ2-7, reads KAGVTQTPRYLIKTRGQQVTLSCSPISGHRSVSWYQQTPGQGLQFLFEYFSETQRNKGNFPGRFSGRQFSNSRSEMNVSTLELGDSALYLCASGVAGGKKQYFGPGTRLTVT.

This clone is a singleton in its sample. The rearrangement joins TRBV6-7 to TRBJ1-6, with a tentative D call TRBD1 (6 bases). TRBV6-7 carries the ORF label, with uncertain function. The CDR3 is 17 residues long. Trimming stripped 6 bases from V and 8 bases from J, with 23 bases between. The CDR3 reads CASSPMDSGHVDSPLHF. The DNA of the CDR3 is TGTGCCAGCAGCCCAATGGACTCGGGACATGTCGATTCACCCCTCCACTTT.

The V call is TRBV19, the J call TRBJ1-5; D is perhaps TRBD1 (6 bases). This CDR3 is 14 amino acids long. Trimming removed 6 bases at V and 3 bases at J, with 12 bases between. From germline, CDR1 is LNHDA and CDR2 SQIVND (reference sequence). DNA for the CDR3: TGTGCCAGTAGGGAGAGGACAGCCAATCAGCCCCAGCATTTT. Its translation is CASRERTANQPQHF.

The chain links TRBV7-3 to TRBJ1-1; D gene ambiguous. The CDR3 is made up of 13 amino acids. The germline CDR1 and CDR2 sequences are SGHTA and FQGTGA. Between the trimmed V and J ends, which lost 4 bases and 1 base, there was a span of 7 bases. Here the CDR3 reads CASSSTRNTEAFF. The CDR3 DNA reads TGTGCCAGCAGCTCGACACGGAACACTGAAGCTTTCTTT.

The chain has TRBV2 and TRBJ2-1, with D possibly being TRBD1 (6 bases). V shed 6 bases and J shed 6 bases, with 21 bases lying between them. Per germline, CDR1 SNHLY and CDR2 FYNNEI. The CDR3 covers 16 residues. CDR3 sequence: CASSPGHSNIVNEQFF. Here the CDR3 DNA reads TGTGCCAGCAGCCCGGGACACTCCAATATAGTCAATGAGCAGTTCTTC.

CDR3 protein: CASIRGRGDEQYF. The CDR3 DNA is TGTGCCAGCATCAGGGGCAGGGGAGACGAGCAGTACTTC. This rearrangement joins TRBV2 to TRBJ2-7; tentatively, D is TRBD1 (6 bases). Trimming pared 7 bases from V and 5 bases from J, leaving 15 bases between. Looked up from germline, CDR1 is SNHLY and CDR2 is FYNNEI. This CDR3 region has 13 residues.

In this sample, this clone turned up a few times. This rearrangement joins TRBV7-9 to TRBJ2-7; TRBD2 agrees at 8 bases. V lost 5 bases to trimming and J lost 6 bases; unmatched junction nucleotides: 9. CDR3 length equals 14 residues. CDR1 and CDR2 from the germline V gene are SEHNR and FQNEAQ (reference sequence). The DNA of the CDR3 is TGTGCCAGCAGCCGGGGGGGCCAGGGAGCCGAGCAGTACTTC. It yields the protein CASSRGGQGAEQYF.

The CDR3 loop is CASSLKRREVPSSTDTQYF. The CDR3 DNA is TGTGCCAGCAGCTTAAAAAGGCGGGAGGTTCCCTCTAGCACAGATACGCAGTATTTT. This chain links TRBV7-6 with TRBJ2-3; 8 positions match TRBD2. Germline CDR1 and CDR2: SGHVS and FNYEAQ. CDR3 size: 19 residues. The V segment lost 2 bases and the J segment 0 bases; nucleotides outside the gene matches: 13.

V and J are TRBV7-3 and TRBJ1-1, with a possible D match to TRBD1 (6 bases). Trimming cost V 0 bases and J 11 bases, with 13 bases left between them. Germline CDR1 is SGHTA and CDR2 is FQGTGA. This CDR3 contains 13 residues. The CDR3 DNA sequence: TGTGCCAGCAGCTTAACCGTTGCAGGGGAGGCTTTCTTT. Translating it yields CASSLTVAGEAFF.

This rearrangement joins TRBV4-1 to TRBJ1-4; 8 bases agree with TRBD1. V was pared by 3 bases and J by 7 bases, with 4 bases of the junction left unmatched. Germline V gives CDR1 MGHRA, CDR2 YSYEKL. The CDR3 consists of 14 residues. CDR3 coding DNA: TGCGCCAGCAGCCAGGGTCAGGGGGCTGAAAAACTGTTTTTT. Its protein is CASSQGQGAEKLFF.